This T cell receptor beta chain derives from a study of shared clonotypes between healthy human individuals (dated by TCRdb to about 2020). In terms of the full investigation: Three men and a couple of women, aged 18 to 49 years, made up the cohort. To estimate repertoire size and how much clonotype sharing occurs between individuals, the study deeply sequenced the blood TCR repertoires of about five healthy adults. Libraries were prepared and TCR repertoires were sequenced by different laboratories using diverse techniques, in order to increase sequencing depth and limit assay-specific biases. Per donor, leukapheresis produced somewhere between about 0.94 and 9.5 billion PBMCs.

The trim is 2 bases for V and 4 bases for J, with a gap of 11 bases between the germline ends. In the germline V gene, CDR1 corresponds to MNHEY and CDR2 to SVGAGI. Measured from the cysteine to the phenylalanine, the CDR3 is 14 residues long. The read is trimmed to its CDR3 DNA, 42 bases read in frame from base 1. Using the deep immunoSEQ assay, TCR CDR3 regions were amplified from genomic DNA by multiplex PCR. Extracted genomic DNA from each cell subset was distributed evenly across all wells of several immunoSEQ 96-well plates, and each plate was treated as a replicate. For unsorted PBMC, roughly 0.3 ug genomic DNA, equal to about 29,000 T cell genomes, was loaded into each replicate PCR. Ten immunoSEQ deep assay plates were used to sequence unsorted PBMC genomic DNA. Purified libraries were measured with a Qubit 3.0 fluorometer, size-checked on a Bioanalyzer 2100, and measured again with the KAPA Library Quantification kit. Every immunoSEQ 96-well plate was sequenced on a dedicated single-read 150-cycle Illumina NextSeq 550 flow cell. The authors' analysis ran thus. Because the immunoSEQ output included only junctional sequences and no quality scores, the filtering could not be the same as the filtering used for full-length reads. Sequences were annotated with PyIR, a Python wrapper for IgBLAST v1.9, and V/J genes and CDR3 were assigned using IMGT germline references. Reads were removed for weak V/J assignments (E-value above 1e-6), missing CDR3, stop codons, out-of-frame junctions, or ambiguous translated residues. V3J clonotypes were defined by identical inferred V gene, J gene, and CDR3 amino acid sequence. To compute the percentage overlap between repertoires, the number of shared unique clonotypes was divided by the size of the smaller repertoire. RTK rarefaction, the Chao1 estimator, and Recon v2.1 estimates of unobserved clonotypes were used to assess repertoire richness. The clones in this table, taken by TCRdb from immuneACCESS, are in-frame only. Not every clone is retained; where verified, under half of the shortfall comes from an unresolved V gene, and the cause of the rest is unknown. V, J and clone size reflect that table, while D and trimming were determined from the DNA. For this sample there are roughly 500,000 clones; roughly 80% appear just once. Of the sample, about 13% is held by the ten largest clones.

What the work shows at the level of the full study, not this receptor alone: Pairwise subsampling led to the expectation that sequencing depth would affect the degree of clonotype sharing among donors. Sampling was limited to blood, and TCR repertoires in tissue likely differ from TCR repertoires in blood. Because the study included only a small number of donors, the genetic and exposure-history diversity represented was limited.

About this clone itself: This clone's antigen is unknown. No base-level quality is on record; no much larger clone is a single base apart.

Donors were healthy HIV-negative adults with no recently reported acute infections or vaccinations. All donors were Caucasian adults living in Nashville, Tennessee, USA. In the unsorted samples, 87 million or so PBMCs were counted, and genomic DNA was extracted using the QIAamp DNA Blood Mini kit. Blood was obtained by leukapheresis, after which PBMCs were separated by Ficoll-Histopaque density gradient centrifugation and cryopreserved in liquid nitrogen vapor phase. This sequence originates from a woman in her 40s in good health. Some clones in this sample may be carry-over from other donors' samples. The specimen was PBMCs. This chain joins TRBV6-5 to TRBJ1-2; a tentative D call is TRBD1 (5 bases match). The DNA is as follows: TGTGCCAGCAGTTACCGGGACGGAGCCTATGGCTACACCTTC. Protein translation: CASSYRDGAYGYTF.